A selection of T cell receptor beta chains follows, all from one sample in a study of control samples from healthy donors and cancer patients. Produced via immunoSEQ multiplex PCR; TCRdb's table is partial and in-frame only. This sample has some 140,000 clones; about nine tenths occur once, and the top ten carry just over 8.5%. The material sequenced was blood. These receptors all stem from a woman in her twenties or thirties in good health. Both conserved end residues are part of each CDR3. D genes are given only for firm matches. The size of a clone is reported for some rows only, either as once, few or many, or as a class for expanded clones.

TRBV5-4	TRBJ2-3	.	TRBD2	CASSQPTLSGRGDTQYF	TGTGCCAGCAGTCAACCCACACTCAGCGGGAGGGGAGATACGCAGTATTTT
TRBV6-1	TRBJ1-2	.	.	CASSEVEGSGNYGYTF	TGTGCCAGCAGTGAAGTGGAAGGCAGTGGGAACTATGGCTACACCTTC
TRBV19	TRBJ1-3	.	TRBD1	CASSKDRAALSGNTIYF	TGTGCCAGTAGTAAGGACAGGGCGGCTCTCTCTGGAAACACCATATATTTT
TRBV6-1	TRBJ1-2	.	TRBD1	CASSDRGGTNYGYTF	TGTGCCAGCAGTGATAGAGGGGGCACTAACTATGGCTACACCTTC
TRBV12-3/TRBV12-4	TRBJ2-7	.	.	CASKSTYYEQYF	TGTGCCAGCAAATCTACTTACTACGAGCAGTACTTC
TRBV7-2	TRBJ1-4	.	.	CASSLARLEKLFF	TGTGCCAGCAGCTTGGCACGTCTTGAAAAACTGTTTTTT
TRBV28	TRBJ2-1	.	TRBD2	CASSLSSSGRAWNEQFF	TGTGCCAGCAGTTTATCGTCTAGCGGGAGGGCCTGGAATGAGCAGTTCTTC
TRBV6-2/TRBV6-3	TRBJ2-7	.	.	CASSYPVGQMIYEQYF	TGTGCCAGCAGTTACCCGGTGGGCCAGATGATCTACGAGCAGTACTTC
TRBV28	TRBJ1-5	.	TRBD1	CASSSQGAPGNQPQHF	TGTGCCAGCAGTTCCCAGGGGGCGCCGGGCAATCAGCCCCAGCATTTT
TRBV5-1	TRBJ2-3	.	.	CASKAGGDTDTQYF	TGCGCCAGCAAGGCAGGGGGGGACACAGATACGCAGTATTTT
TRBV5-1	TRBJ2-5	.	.	CASSSGPQGTQYF	TGCGCCAGCAGCTCGGGGCCCCAGGGGACCCAGTACTTC
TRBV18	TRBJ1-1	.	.	CASSSELMNTEAFF	TGTGCCAGCTCGTCAGAGCTAATGAACACTGAAGCTTTCTTT
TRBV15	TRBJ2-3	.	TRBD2	CATSRVTSPSDTQYF	TGTGCCACCAGCAGAGTGACTAGCCCCTCGGATACGCAGTATTTT
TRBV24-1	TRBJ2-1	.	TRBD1	CATSDPQGAYNEQFF	TGTGCCACCAGTGATCCCCAGGGGGCCTACAATGAGCAGTTCTTC
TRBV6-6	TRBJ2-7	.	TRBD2	CASRSLAGGYEQYF	TGTGCCAGCAGGTCCCTAGCGGGAGGCTACGAGCAGTACTTC
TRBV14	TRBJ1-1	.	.	CASSLTANTEAFF	TGTGCCAGCAGCCTAACAGCGAACACTGAAGCTTTCTTT
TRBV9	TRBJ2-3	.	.	CASSVVVDSDTQYF	TGTGCCAGCAGCGTAGTAGTGGACTCAGATACGCAGTATTTT
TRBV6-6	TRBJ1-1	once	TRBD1	CASSYRQGGTEAFF	TGTGCCAGCAGTTACAGACAGGGCGGGACTGAAGCTTTCTTT
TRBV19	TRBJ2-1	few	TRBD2	CASSISSGGANEQFF	TGTGCCAGTAGTATTTCTTCGGGAGGGGCAAATGAGCAGTTCTTC
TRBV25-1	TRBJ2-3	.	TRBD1	CASSEPRDRFSTDTQYF	TGTGCCAGCAGTGAACCTCGGGACAGGTTTAGCACAGATACGCAGTATTTT
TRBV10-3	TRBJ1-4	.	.	CAISGARDEKLFF	TGTGCCATCAGTGGTGCCAGGGATGAAAAACTGTTTTTT
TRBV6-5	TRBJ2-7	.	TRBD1	CASSRDRAYEQYF	TGTGCCAGCAGTCGGGACAGGGCCTACGAGCAGTACTTC
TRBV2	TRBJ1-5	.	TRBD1	CASSERGRNQPQHF	TGTGCCAGCAGTGAGAGGGGGCGAAATCAGCCCCAGCATTTT
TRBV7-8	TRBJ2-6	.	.	CASTLRKGRGSGANVLTF	TGTGCCAGCACCCTTCGTAAGGGAAGGGGCTCTGGGGCCAACGTCCTGACTTTC
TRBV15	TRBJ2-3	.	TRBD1	CATSREIPGQGKDTQYF	TGTGCCACCAGCAGAGAAATTCCGGGACAGGGTAAAGATACGCAGTATTTT
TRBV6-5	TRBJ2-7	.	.	CASSYDDEQYF	TGTGCCAGCAGTTACGATGACGAGCAGTACTTC
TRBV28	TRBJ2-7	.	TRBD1	CASSLRRGQGAREQYF	TGTGCCAGCAGTTTACGCCGGGGACAGGGGGCGCGTGAGCAGTACTTC
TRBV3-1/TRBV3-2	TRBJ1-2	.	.	CASSQPTGGSGYTF	TGTGCCAGCAGCCAACCCACAGGAGGGTCCGGCTACACCTTC
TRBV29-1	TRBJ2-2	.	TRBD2	CSVEVGLAGRTGELFF	TGCAGCGTTGAAGTGGGACTAGCGGGACGCACCGGGGAGCTGTTTTTT
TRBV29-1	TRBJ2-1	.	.	CSVEYRRSSYNEQFF	TGCAGCGTTGAGTACAGGCGAAGCTCCTACAATGAGCAGTTCTTC
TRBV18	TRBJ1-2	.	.	CASSPVQGGYTF	TGTGCCAGCTCACCGGTACAAGGTGGCTACACCTTC
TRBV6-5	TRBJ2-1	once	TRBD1	CASSPGTGSHEQFF	TGTGCCAGCAGTCCAGGGACAGGGAGTCATGAGCAGTTCTTC
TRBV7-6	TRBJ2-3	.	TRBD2	CASSPRTSGREDTQYF	TGTGCCAGCAGCCCCCGGACTAGCGGGAGGGAAGATACGCAGTATTTT
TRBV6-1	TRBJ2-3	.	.	CASSEMAQLTDTQYF	TGTGCCAGCAGTGAGATGGCTCAACTCACAGATACGCAGTATTTT
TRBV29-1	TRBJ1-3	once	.	CSVDSMERSGGNTIYF	TGCAGCGTTGACTCCATGGAAAGGTCGGGTGGAAACACCATATATTTT
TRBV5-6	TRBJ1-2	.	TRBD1	CASTGTGGRYGYTF	TGTGCCAGCACCGGGACAGGGGGACGCTATGGCTACACCTTC